The 27 T cell receptor beta chains reported below all come from one sample, sequenced in a study of shared clonotypes between healthy human individuals. Naive CD8 isolation took CD45RO-negative cells positively selected for CCR7 and excluded terminally differentiated effector memory CD45RA+ cells. Clones were sequenced by immunoSEQ multiplex PCR, and TCRdb holds only the in-frame ones, with some missing. The repertoire holds around 1.9 million clones, with roughly 93% as singletons. The sequenced sample consisted of naive CD8+ T cells from PBMCs. The receptors derive from a man between 18 and 35 years old in good health. Some clones in this sample may be carry-over from other donors' samples.

The chain recombines TRBV19 with TRBJ2-7; D is uncertain. The CDR3 is 13 amino acids. CDR1 is LNHDA, CDR2 SQIVND, per germline (reference sequence). V was cut by 6 bases and J by 4 bases, with 13 bases left in between. The CDR3 DNA sequence: TGTGCCAGTAGCCCCGACGTAGGATACGAGCAGTACTTC. Its translation is CASSPDVGYEQYF.

This chain links TRBV4-3 with TRBJ2-2; TRBD2 might be the D (6 bases). Trimming shortened V by 3 bases and J by 1 base, and 18 bases separated the two germline ends. This CDR3 has 18 residues. Germline lookup yields CDR1 LGHNA and CDR2 YSLEER. CDR3 loop: CASSHIVVWGENTGELFF. The CDR3 nucleotides read TGCGCCAGCAGCCACATAGTCGTTTGGGGGGAGAACACCGGGGAGCTGTTTTTT.

The V gene is TRBV15, the J gene TRBJ1-5, with TRBD1 matching 7 bases. Germline V gene lookup returns CDR1 LNHNV and CDR2 YYDKDF (reference sequence). J was trimmed by 0 bases and V by 5 bases; bases with no gene match: 4. The CDR3 is 15 amino acids. CDR3 nucleotides: TGTGCCACCAGCGGAGGGGGCTATAGCAATCAGCCCCAGCATTTT. It is translated as CATSGGGYSNQPQHF.

The V and J genes are TRBV28 and TRBJ1-3; D is unclear. The ends were cut back, 2 bases at V and 3 bases at J, with 11 bases in the middle. This CDR3 comprises 15 residues. Germline CDR1 MDHEN, CDR2 SYDVKM. The CDR3 sequence is CASSLVAGFGNTIYF. CDR3 DNA sequence: TGTGCCAGCAGTTTAGTCGCTGGGTTTGGAAACACCATATATTTT.

V gene TRBV27 combines with J gene TRBJ1-5; D gene ambiguous. This CDR3 is 14 amino acids long. In germline, CDR1 is MNHEY, CDR2 SMNVEV (reference sequence). The germline V and J ends were trimmed by 3 bases and 7 bases, with 13 bases remaining between them. Written as DNA, the CDR3 is TGTGCCAGCAGTTTCGCCTCATCCATACAGCCCCAGCATTTT. Its translation: CASSFASSIQPQHF.

This clone has only a few counts. The chain couples TRBV19 to TRBJ1-5; TRBD1 might be the D (5 bases). The length of the CDR3 is 14 residues. Germline CDR1 is LNHDA and CDR2 is SQIVND (reference sequence). The CDR3 is CVFEGQYSNQPQHF. DNA for the CDR3: TGTGTCTTCGAGGGGCAGTATAGCAATCAGCCCCAGCATTTT.

As concerns this clone: The sample holds other DNA sequences that translate to the same CDR3. The V call is TRBV27, the J call TRBJ2-5; D not resolved. In germline, CDR1 is MNHEY, CDR2 SMNVEV (reference sequence). The CDR3 is 13 residues long. V lost 0 bases and J lost 5, with 7 bases in between. The CDR3 coding sequence is TGTGCCAGCAGTTTATCCGTCTTGGAGACCCAGTACTTC. Protein sequence: CASSLSVLETQYF.

The chain employs TRBV19 and TRBJ2-2, with 15 bases lining up with TRBD2. The CDR3 is 20 residues long. Germline trimming cut 5 bases from V and 2 bases from J; bases unmatched to any gene: 12. In germline, CDR1 is LNHDA, CDR2 SQIVND (reference sequence). CDR3 amino acids: CASSGQGTSGRSRNTGELFF. The DNA for the CDR3 is TGTGCCAGTAGTGGACAGGGGACTAGCGGGAGGTCTCGAAACACCGGGGAGCTGTTTTTT.

CDR3 amino acids: CASSFGPTDNQPQHF. The CDR3 DNA follows: TGTGCCAGCAGTTTTGGTCCGACAGATAATCAGCCCCAGCATTTT. The rearrangement joins TRBV28 to TRBJ1-5, with D possibly matching TRBD1 (5 bases). The V end was cut by 3 bases, the J end by 4 bases, with 13 bases between. Germline V CDR1 and CDR2: MDHEN, SYDVKM. The CDR3 totals 15 residues.

The chain is built from TRBV13 and TRBJ1-1; D perhaps matches TRBD1 (5 bases). The V gene's germline CDR1 is PRHDT and CDR2 FYEKMQ (reference sequence). V was shortened by 5 bases and J by 1 base, with 20 bases between the two germline ends. CDR3 length equals 17 residues. CDR3 sequence reads: CASSPAGDEGKNTEAFF. In DNA form, the CDR3 reads TGTGCCAGCAGCCCCGCGGGGGACGAGGGAAAGAACACTGAAGCTTTCTTT.

Turning to this clone: The same CDR3 arises from other DNA sequences in this sample as well. V gene TRBV27 combines with J gene TRBJ2-5; 8 bases are shared with TRBD1. This CDR3 comprises 16 residues. Germline CDR1 is MNHEY and CDR2 is SMNVEV (reference sequence). V shed 2 bases and J 5 bases; nucleotides not matched to a gene: 10. The CDR3 nucleotides read TGTGCCAGCAGTTTAAGTCTGGCAGGGGGCGGGGAGACCCAGTACTTC. Protein: CASSLSLAGGGETQYF.

This rearrangement joins TRBV7-8 to TRBJ2-2; D gene ambiguous. CDR3 length equals 13 residues. Germline V lookup: CDR1 SGHVS, CDR2 FQNEAQ. Trimming removed 8 bases at V and 4 bases at J, with 11 bases between. As DNA, the CDR3 is TGTGCCAGCGACCATTCCCTCACCGGGGAGCTGTTTTTT. Amino acids: CASDHSLTGELFF. The variable domain in full, with the rest retrieved from reference TRBV7-8 and TRBJ2-2, is GAGVSQSPRYKVAKRGQDVALRCDPISGHVSLFWYQQALGQGPEFLTYFQNEAQLDKSGLPSDRFFAERPEGSVSTLKIQRTQQEDSAVYLCASDHSLTGELFFGEGSRLTVL.

The chain has TRBV7-9 and TRBJ2-7, with no clear D. Germline CDR1 SEHNR, CDR2 FQNEAQ (reference sequence). V was shortened by 3 bases and J by 0 bases, with 12 bases between the two germline ends. The CDR3 is made up of 15 amino acids. In nucleotides, the CDR3 is TGTGCCAGCAGCTTCCCTGGGGATATCTCCTACGAGCAGTACTTC. It specifies CASSFPGDISYEQYF. The full variable domain, completed using reference TRBV7-9 and TRBJ2-7, is DTGVSQNPRHKITKRGQNVTFRCDPISEHNRLYWYRQTLGQGPEFLTYFQNEAQLEKSRLLSDRFSAERPKGSFSTLEIQRTEQGDSAMYLCASSFPGDISYEQYFGPGTRLTVT.

The gene calls are TRBV27 and TRBJ2-5; D possibly corresponds to TRBD1 (6 bases). CDR3 length equals 15 residues. The V and J ends lost 5 bases and 2 bases respectively, with 15 bases between them. Germline V gene data show CDR1 as MNHEY and CDR2 as SMNVEV (reference sequence). The chain's CDR3 is CASSPAGTLQETQYF. The CDR3 DNA is TGTGCCAGCAGTCCAGCCGGGACACTTCAAGAGACCCAGTACTTC.

The genes are TRBV19 and TRBJ1-5; D gene uncertain. The CDR3 runs 16 residues. CDR1 and CDR2 from the germline V gene are LNHDA and SQIVND (reference sequence). With 7 bases removed from V and 0 bases from J, the gap between germline ends came to 16 bases. CDR3 residues: CASTGILGFSNQPQHF. In DNA, the CDR3 is TGTGCCAGTACCGGTATATTGGGATTTAGCAATCAGCCCCAGCATTTT.

The chain uses TRBV10-1 and TRBJ2-7; either TRBD1 or TRBD2 may fit D (6 bases each). V gave up 5 bases and J gave up 3 bases, with 11 bases separating them. Germline values: CDR1 WNHNN, CDR2 SYGVQD (reference sequence). The CDR3 spans 13 residues. CDR3: CASSPGALYEQYF. The CDR3 DNA reads TGCGCCAGCAGTCCGGGGGCCCTCTACGAGCAGTACTTC.

This chain connects TRBV7-5 to TRBJ2-1; the table's D call, TRBD1, was not checked against the DNA. TRBV7-5 is assigned pseudogene status. The CDR3 consists of 17 residues. In nucleotides, the CDR3 is TGTGCCAGAAGCGTCTCCCTGGGGAAGGGGTCCTACAATGAGCAGTTCTTC. Protein: CARSVSLGKGSYNEQFF.

The chain uses TRBV28 and TRBJ2-7; 7 positions match TRBD1. This CDR3 is built from 14 residues. V shed 2 bases and J 4 bases; nucleotides not matched to a gene: 5. Germline-derived CDR1 and CDR2 are MDHEN and SYDVKM. The CDR3 nucleotides read TGTGCCAGCAGTTTAGACAGGGTTGAATACGAGCAGTACTTC. The encoded protein is CASSLDRVEYEQYF.

Only a few counts were recorded for this clone. This same CDR3 is encoded by further DNA sequences in the sample. The chain recombines TRBV19 with TRBJ2-1; 15 bases match TRBD2. This CDR3 contains 15 residues. The germline CDR1 and CDR2 sequences are LNHDA and SQIVND (reference sequence). V dropped 5 bases and J dropped 6; count of bases not matched to a gene: 2. The chain's CDR3 is CASSAGLAGGNEQFF. The CDR3 DNA reads as TGTGCCAGTAGTGCGGGACTAGCGGGAGGCAATGAGCAGTTCTTC.

The V gene is TRBV10-1, the J gene TRBJ1-1; D might be TRBD1 (6 bases). With 6 bases removed from V and 2 bases from J, the gap between germline ends came to 10 bases. Germline CDR1 WNHNN, CDR2 SYGVQD (reference sequence). This CDR3 spans 13 amino acids. This CDR3 reads CASSRTANTEAFF. The CDR3 DNA is TGCGCCAGCAGCCGGACAGCCAACACTGAAGCTTTCTTT.

The table lists this clone with a count of one. The J gene is TRBJ2-3, the V gene TRBV13; no reliable D call. Germline CDR1 and CDR2: PRHDT and FYEKMQ (reference sequence). The CDR3 is made up of 13 amino acids. V lost 1 base, J lost 5 bases, and 7 bases lay in between. The CDR3 DNA reads as TGTGCCAGCAGCTTAGAAAGGGAAGATACGCAGTATTTT. It translates to CASSLEREDTQYF.

This sequence joins TRBV11-2 and TRBJ1-1; D not resolved. Trimming shortened V by 7 bases and J by 2 bases, and 11 bases separated the two germline ends. The germline gives CDR1 SGHAT, CDR2 FQNNGV. This CDR3 is built from 13 residues. The CDR3 reads CASILGFNTEAFF. DNA of the CDR3: TGTGCCAGCATCCTTGGGTTCAACACTGAAGCTTTCTTT.

The chain links TRBV27 to TRBJ1-5; D gene unclear. V was pared by 0 bases and J by 5 bases, with 11 bases between. Germline V gene sequence: CDR1 MNHEY, CDR2 SMNVEV (reference sequence). This CDR3 has 15 amino acids. CDR3 DNA sequence: TGTGCCAGCAGTTTATCCCGCAGCTTCTATCAGCCCCAGCATTTT. Its translation is CASSLSRSFYQPQHF.

V gene TRBV11-2 combines with J gene TRBJ2-3; TRBD2 is a possible D gene (5 bases). V shed 0 bases and J shed 0 bases, with 10 bases lying between them. The CDR3 has 16 residues. The V gene's germline CDR1 is SGHAT and CDR2 FQNNGV. In nucleotides, the CDR3 is TGTGCCAGCAGCTTAGATTTGGGCGGGAGCACAGATACGCAGTATTTT. Translated, it gives CASSLDLGGSTDTQYF.

This chain connects TRBV27 to TRBJ1-2, with D uncertain. CDR3 size: 13 residues. V was cut by 3 bases and J by 2 bases, with 7 bases left in between. Germline values: CDR1 MNHEY, CDR2 SMNVEV (reference sequence). The CDR3 nucleotides are TGTGCCAGCAGTTTCCAGCCCAACTATGGCTACACCTTC. Translated: CASSFQPNYGYTF.

The CDR3 DNA sequence: TGTGCCAGCAGCTCTTACGGACTAGTCCCAGCAGATACGCAGTATTTT. Amino acid sequence: CASSSYGLVPADTQYF. The genes are TRBV7-3 and TRBJ2-3, with 7 bases fitting TRBD2. There are 16 residues in the CDR3. Trimming removed 4 bases from V and 4 bases from J; junction bases left unmatched: 11. CDR1 is SGHTA, CDR2 FQGTGA, per germline.

The chain joins TRBV27 to TRBJ2-1, with D uncertain. Trimming took 5 bases from V and 9 from J, leaving 11 bases between them. The germline gives CDR1 MNHEY, CDR2 SMNVEV (reference sequence). The length of the CDR3 is 12 residues. The CDR3 loop is CASSPTFGEQFF. CDR3 DNA: TGTGCCAGCAGTCCGACGTTCGGTGAGCAGTTCTTC.